This T cell receptor beta chain was sequenced in a study of cytomegalovirus exposure and HLA in healthy donors. Findings and limits, study-wide: The authors later found HLA-associated TCR beta chains more clonally expanded than equally common others. Confirmation in vitro established that a few CMV-associated chains were specific for CMV antigens. Several V segments, TRBV6-2 and TRBV6-3 among them, could not be told apart and were dropped.

This clone has more than one count but fewer than ten. Its antigen is not known. The CDR3 spans 13 residues. V dropped 6 bases and J dropped 3 bases, with 11 bases sitting between them. Germline V gives CDR1 MRHNA, CDR2 SNTAGT. The PCR employed 60 Vbeta primers together with 13 Jbeta primers. Using immunoSEQ multiplex PCR, the repertoire was profiled, and TCRdb retains in-frame clones only, with some absent. This sample has some 170,000 clones, with around 81% found just once. The V call is TRBV6-4, the J call TRBJ1-1, with a possible D match to TRBD1 (6 bases). This clonotype originated in a young woman in good health and CMV-seropositive. The sequenced sample consisted of PBMCs. In DNA form, the CDR3 reads TGTGCCAGCAGGAGTGAGGGGGACACTGAAGCTTTCTTT. Translating it yields CASRSEGDTEAFF.